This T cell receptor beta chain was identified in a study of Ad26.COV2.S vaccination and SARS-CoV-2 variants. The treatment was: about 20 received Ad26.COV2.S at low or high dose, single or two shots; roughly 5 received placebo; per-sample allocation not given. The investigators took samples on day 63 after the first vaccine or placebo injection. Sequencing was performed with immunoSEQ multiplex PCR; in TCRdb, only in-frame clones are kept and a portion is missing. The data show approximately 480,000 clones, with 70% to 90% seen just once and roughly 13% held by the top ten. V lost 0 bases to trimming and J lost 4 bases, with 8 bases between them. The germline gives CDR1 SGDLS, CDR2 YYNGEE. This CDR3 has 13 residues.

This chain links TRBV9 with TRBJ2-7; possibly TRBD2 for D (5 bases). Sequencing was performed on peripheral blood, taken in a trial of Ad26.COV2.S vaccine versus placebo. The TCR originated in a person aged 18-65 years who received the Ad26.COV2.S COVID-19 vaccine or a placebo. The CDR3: CASSVDPGYEQYF. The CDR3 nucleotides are TGTGCCAGCAGCGTAGACCCGGGGTACGAGCAGTACTTC.